This T cell receptor beta chain originates from a study of shared clonotypes between healthy human individuals. Whole-study results and caveats: Rarefaction curves obtained for sorted subsets showed sequencing incomplete despite large depth. Generally, naive subsets (rather than memory subsets) showed larger estimated richness.

Libraries were prepared by immunoSEQ multiplex PCR; TCRdb keeps only in-frame clonotypes and omits some of them. The top ten clones hold 0.055% to 0.075% of a sample with under 650,000 clones, less than 96% of them seen once. CDR3 size: 15 residues. With respect to this clone: Its antigen is not known.

It was into CD45RA+ naive and CD45RA-negative memory subsets that the CD4+ cells were split. The chain combines TRBV21-1 with TRBJ2-5; the table's D call of TRBD1 was not tested on the DNA. The end of the DNA fits TRBJ2-7 better, so the J call may be wrong. TRBV21-1 is given as a pseudogene. This TCR was recovered from a woman in her 30s in good health. The sequenced material came from naive CD4+ T cells sorted from blood. Sample subset: CD45RA+ positively selected. CDR3 sequence: CASSLYLQTTYEQYF. CDR3 nucleotide sequence: TGTGCCAGCAGTCTGTATTTACAGACCACCTACGAGCAGTACTTC.